One T cell receptor beta chain is described in this entry. No antigen is known for it. One end of the junction is discordant with germline, which a read error may explain. This entry is derived from a study of T cell responses to AZD1222 COVID-19 vaccine. Study context: Second-dose timings of about 4 or about 12 weeks were pooled.

Findings and limits, study-wide: The study found Spike-specific TCR breadth and depth rose after two AZD1222 doses.

Sequencing was performed with immunoSEQ multiplex PCR; in TCRdb, only in-frame clones are kept and a portion is missing. This table holds about 110,000 clones, about 86% found once. The CDR3 spans 14 residues. Germline lookup yields CDR1 MNHNY and CDR2 SVGAGI (reference sequence). The source was peripheral blood, collected on day 0 of AZD1222 vaccination. This TCR came from an adult in good health. The genes are TRBV6-6 and TRBJ1-2, with D hard to call. The CDR3 sequence is CASSNSYANYGYTF. The CDR3 DNA reads TGTGCCAGCAGTAACTCGTACGCTAACTATGGCTACACCTTC.